Given below is one T cell receptor beta chain in context. The sample comes from a study of blood T cell repertoires in COVID-19. About the study: Sites in the United States, Italy and Spain provided acute and convalescent COVID-19 samples.

Using immunoSEQ multiplex PCR, the repertoire was profiled, and TCRdb retains in-frame clones only, with some absent. The sample shows some 70,000 clones, approximately 79% of them seen only once. The sample taken for sequencing was peripheral blood. The source is a woman aged 60 to 75 with acute or convalescent COVID-19.

CDR3 in amino acids: CASSYGVGETQYF. The CDR3 DNA reads as TGTGCCAGCAGTTACGGGGTCGGGGAGACCCAGTACTTC. This chain connects TRBV11-2 to TRBJ2-5; TRBD2 is a possible D gene (5 bases). With 6 bases removed from V and 5 bases from J, the gap between germline ends came to 13 bases. Germline CDR1 reads SGHAT; CDR2 reads FQNNGV. CDR3 length equals 13 residues.